The text below deals with one TCR beta chain. This sample was included in a study of blood T cell repertoires in COVID-19. CDR3 length: 15 residues. The germline V gene has CDR1 LNHNV and CDR2 YYDKDF (reference sequence). V was trimmed by 0 bases and J by 7 bases, leaving 12 bases between them. Authors' methods: Estimation of nucleated cell counts was performed using reference gene primer amplification. Profiled with immunoSEQ multiplex PCR; TCRdb holds only in-frame clones, not every one. The DNA was the basis for D and trimming; V, J and clone size are from that table. Of 55,000 to 60,000 clones in the sample, 76% were seen once.

J is TRBJ1-4 and V is TRBV15; TRBD1 might be the D (6 bases). This TCR was sampled from a man in his fifties or sixties with active or convalescent COVID-19. The sample comprised peripheral blood. CDR3 sequence reads: CATSRDRRGSEKLFF. Written as DNA, the CDR3 is TGTGCCACCAGCAGAGATCGTAGGGGGAGTGAAAAACTGTTTTTT.